This TCR beta chain was sequenced during a study of response to subunit inactivated influenza vaccine. Study-level results: The authors suggested that every seasonal influenza vaccination recruits few new T cells.

TCRdb re-called the RT-PCR reads through MiXCR, storing one row per CDR3 protein. The sample lists roughly 760,000 distinct CDR3 sequences, roughly 20% seen once, with more than 8.5% in the top ten. This CDR3 is built from 15 residues. Deletions cut 4 bases from V and 9 bases from J, with 17 bases between. Germline CDR1 reads SGHRS; CDR2 reads YFSETQ. This clonotype was detected ten times or more. Its antigen is currently unknown. Sequencing was performed on PBMCs from blood, taken more than 4 days after vaccination. The sequence was collected from a man between 50 and 59 years old who received an inactivated influenza vaccine. The chain employs TRBV5-1 and TRBJ1-6; possible D gene TRBD1, 5 bases. CDR3 sequence: CASSLSQVGGSPLHF. The CDR3 DNA is TGCGCCAGCAGCCTATCACAGGTTGGAGGTTCACCCCTCCACTTT.